The following is a TCR beta chain sequence with its context. Its specificity is not known. The entry originates in a study of T cells expressing NK-cell markers. Overall study: Investigators obtained TCR beta repertoires from sorted CD3+CD56+NKG2C+, CD3+CD56+NKG2C- and CD3+CD56-NKG2C+ T cells. There were seven HCMV-seropositive donors and one seronegative donor among the eight sequenced.

Scientists made TCR beta cDNA using 5'RACE template switching with UMIs. From its re-call of the 5' RACE reads, TCRdb lists each CDR3 protein once, without DNA. The specimen's table records some 440,000 distinct CDR3 sequences. Whole-study results and caveats: Of the CD8+ T cells in about 6 donors, about 1.0-7.5% belonged to dominant NKG2C+ clonotypes.

Germline CDR1 DFQATT, CDR2 SNEGSKA (reference sequence). The CDR3 is made up of 18 amino acids. The chain is built from TRBV20-1 and TRBJ2-5; checking the TCRdb D call of TRBD2 is not possible without DNA. The sequenced material came from blood T cells: a sorted CD56 or NKG2C T cell subset, CD4+ or CD8+ T cells, or bulk PBMC T cells (not recorded which). The receptor comes from a woman in her fifties or sixties in good health. The CDR3 sequence is CSAREKASGGGRQETQYF.